This passage covers 2 T cell receptor beta chains from one sample sequenced in a study of cytomegalovirus exposure and HLA in healthy donors. Clones were sequenced by immunoSEQ multiplex PCR, and TCRdb holds only the in-frame ones, with some missing. The data hold 95,000 to 150,000 clones, with about nine tenths observed a single time. Sample: PBMCs. These receptor sequences come from a woman aged 18-29 years in good health and CMV-seronegative.

At least ten counts were recorded for this clone. CDR3 residues: CSAITTGVANYGYTF. CDR3 nucleotides: TGCAGCGCGATAACCACAGGAGTAGCTAACTATGGCTACACCTTC. The genes are TRBV29-1 and TRBJ1-2, with D maybe TRBD1 (5 bases). Germline V gene data show CDR1 as SQVTM and CDR2 as ANQGSEA. This CDR3 is built from 15 residues. The V and J ends lost 7 bases and 0 bases respectively, with 18 bases between them.

The gene calls are TRBV23-1 and TRBJ2-1; 15 bases agree with TRBD2. TRBV23-1 is identified as an open reading frame with a role that is uncertain. This CDR3 has 17 residues. J gave up 8 bases and V 9 bases, and 14 bases lay outside the gene matches. The CDR3 DNA reads TGCGCCAGAAGCCCCGGACTAGCGGGAGGGTTGTGCGATGAGCAGTTCTTC. It yields the protein CARSPGLAGGLCDEQFF.